This TCR beta chain stems from a study of a mutant IDH1 vaccine in newly diagnosed glioma (dated by TCRdb to the early 2020s). Looking at the study overall: Vaccination was initiated 4-6 weeks after radiotherapy alone, or concurrently with temozolomide cycles in the chemotherapy-containing groups. Of the roughly 30 treated patients, approximately 62% were male and 37.5% were female, and the mean age was about 40 years. Prior to enrollment, standard therapy consisting of radiotherapy alone, temozolomide alone, or radiochemotherapy with temozolomide had been administered to patients, with the combination being received by most patients. Visit V12 was the week-35 safety follow-up and visit V13 was the week-47 end of study. Peripheral blood samples were drawn at six visits, namely V03 (baseline), V05, V07, V10, V12 and V13. For exploratory analyses, 25 to 30 treated patients had longitudinal TCRB deep sequencing done wherever samples were available.

The time point label, as the study defines it: week 47, end of study. Each vaccine dose, consisting of 300 ug of a 20-mer mutant IDH1 peptide in Montanide, was administered subcutaneously with topical imiquimod. Eight vaccinations were administered to patients in weeks 1, 3, 5, 7, 11, 15, 19 and 23, corresponding to visits V03 through V10. Donors had newly diagnosed WHO grade 3 or 4 IDH1-mutant astrocytomas with loss of nuclear ATRX. The samples were drawn from NOA16, a multicentre, single-arm, open-label phase I trial in Germany that tested a mutant IDH1 peptide vaccine in humans for the first time. The DNeasy Blood and Tissue Kit was used to extract genomic DNA from EDTA blood for TCRB sequencing. This clone was detected only a few times. This clone's antigen is unknown. The input lacks base qualities; no much larger clone sits a single base away. From cysteine to phenylalanine, the CDR3 is 14 amino acids long. The retained sequence is limited to the CDR3, 42 bases, with the frame set at the first base. The germline V gene (reference sequence) provides CDR1 SGHKS and CDR2 YYEKEE. V is clipped by 2 bases and J by 3 bases, and the sequence between their germline boundaries is 11 bases long.

Overall study outcomes, separate from this receptor: No apparent relationship was observed between pseudoprogression and alterations in the top peripheral T cell clonotypes detected by TCRB sequencing. Vaccine-induced immune responses across multiple MHC alleles were detected in 93.3% of patients. PBMC samples for TCRB deep sequencing were selected based on availability. It was noted by the authors that analyses of patient blood samples could not be reproduced owing to sample limitations.

The library came from the immunoSEQ multiplex PCR assay. Following the manufacturer's protocol, the hsTCRB Kit was used to amplify rearranged TCR beta chain sequences. Sequencing of TCRB libraries was carried out on an Illumina MiSeq. The authors' pipeline ran thus. The kit vendor's proprietary platform handled demultiplexing, trimming and gene mapping. This is the immuneACCESS table as TCRdb keeps it, with only in-frame sequences that have V and J called. A part of the clones is gone; compared with another copy, unresolved V genes explain less than half, and the rest is unexplained. For V, J and clone size, that table is used; D and trimming come from the DNA. The sample includes tens of thousands of clones, with 60% to 85% observed a single time. The ten largest clonotypes hold about 8.1% of the sample.

Source: PBMCs, taken from a glioma patient whose treatment included an IDH1 peptide vaccine. The sequence was collected from a man between 40 and 49 years old with glioma. This chain is built from TRBV5-5 and TRBJ1-1; TRBD1 is a possible D gene, resting on 6 matching bases. The CDR3 protein sequence reads: CASSLGDKHTEAFF. The sequence in DNA is TGTGCCAGCAGCTTAGGGGACAAACACACTGAAGCTTTCTTT.